This TCR beta chain was observed in a study of CD8 T cells in Susac syndrome. The authors carried out high-throughput sequencing of TCR beta. They applied it to CD8+ and CD4+ T cells obtained from blood. As controls, healthy donors matched for age and sex were used. The authors negatively isolated CD8+ and CD4+ T cells and FACS-enriched TEMRA cells. The J segment lost 2 bases and the V segment lost 5 bases, leaving 8 bases of the junction unmatched. The CDR3 sequence is 15 residues long. Germline-derived CDR1 and CDR2 are MNHEY and SVGAGI. Random hexamers were used to reverse transcribe an amount of about 0.5 to 1 ug RNA. It was immunoSEQ multiplex PCR that amplified TCR beta CDR3 across 54 Vbeta and 13 Jbeta. TCRdb used MiXCR to reprocess the immunoSEQ multiplex PCR reads, holding one entry per CDR3 protein. The profile shows approximately 100,000 distinct CDR3 sequences, 95% to 98% of them singletons.

J is TRBJ1-1 and V is TRBV6-5, with 7 bases fitting TRBD1. The TCR originated in a human donor in good health. Sequencing used CD4+ T cells from PBMCs. CDR3 nucleotides: TGTGCCAGCAGTATGAGGACAGGTGCTAACACTGAAGCTTTCTTT. Amino acids: CASSMRTGANTEAFF.